These 12 T cell receptor beta chains were all obtained from the same sample, sequenced in a study of blood T cells in healthy people across ages. A second PCR of roughly 7 to 11 cycles used a sample-barcoded 5' primer and a J-beta primer mix. MiXCR was run by TCRdb on the 5' RACE reads, yielding one entry per CDR3 protein. The sample has around 650,000 distinct CDR3 sequences, 40% to 45% seen once. Sequenced sample: blood. These TCRs come from a man older than 75 in good health.

J is TRBJ1-4 and V is TRBV4-3, with TRBD1 matching over 7 bases. V was clipped by 8 bases and J by 8 bases; unmatched bases: 8. This CDR3 region has 13 residues. Germline V gene lookup returns CDR1 LGHNA and CDR2 YSLEER. The CDR3: CASGEQGGEKLFF. CDR3 nucleotide sequence: TGCGCCAGCGGCGAGCAGGGGGGGGAAAAACTGTTTTTT.

This clonotype was observed a few times. The chain employs TRBV12-3 or TRBV12-4 and TRBJ1-2; D uncertain. Deletions cut 3 bases from V and 10 bases from J, with 12 bases between. There are 12 residues in the CDR3. CDR3 nucleotides: TGTGCCAGCAGTTTGGTCCAGGCCGCCTACACCTTC. Protein product: CASSLVQAAYTF.

The chain employs TRBV20-1 and TRBJ2-7; TRBD2 matches 8 bases. Germline lookup yields CDR1 DFQATT and CDR2 SNEGSKA (reference sequence). With 5 bases clipped from V and 4 bases from J, the junction kept 4 bases outside the gene matches. This CDR3 contains 12 residues. The CDR3 sequence: CSAVGGAYEQYF. In nucleotides, the CDR3 is TGCAGTGCTGTCGGGGGGGCTTACGAGCAGTACTTC.

This clonotype has only a few counts. The chain carries TRBV4-3 and TRBJ2-7, with D maybe TRBD2 (6 bases). The V and J ends lost 0 bases and 7 bases respectively, with 13 bases between them. Per the germline V gene, CDR1 is LGHNA and CDR2 is YSLEER. CDR3 length: 14 residues. CDR3 residues: CASSQDSGVWEQYF. The CDR3 region has the DNA TGCGCCAGCAGCCAAGATTCGGGGGTCTGGGAGCAGTACTTC.

The chain employs TRBV6-5 and TRBJ2-7; D not certain. Trimming stripped 4 bases from V and 2 bases from J, with 9 bases between. Germline values: CDR1 MNHEY, CDR2 SVGAGI. The CDR3 extends over 13 amino acids. Here the CDR3 reads CASSSWLAYEQYF. The CDR3 DNA sequence: TGTGCCAGCAGTTCGTGGCTTGCCTACGAGCAGTACTTC.

The table lists this clonotype with a few counts. The V gene is TRBV29-1, the J gene TRBJ1-1; possible D gene TRBD1, 6 bases. The CDR3 spans 10 residues. V was pared by 7 bases and J by 8 bases, with 11 bases between. From germline, CDR1 is SQVTM and CDR2 ANQGSEA. Here the CDR3 reads CSASDREAFF. In DNA, the CDR3 is TGCAGCGCCTCAGACAGGGAAGCTTTCTTT.

CDR3 sequence reads: CASSLGQGTWNTEAFF. In nucleotides, the CDR3 is TGTGCCAGCAGCCTCGGACAGGGAACATGGAACACTGAAGCTTTCTTT. The chain carries TRBV12-3 or TRBV12-4 and TRBJ1-1, with 8 bases lining up with TRBD1. V gave up 6 bases and J gave up 1 base; unmatched junction bases: 10. CDR3 size: 16 residues.

This chain joins TRBV6-4 and TRBJ2-7, with 8 bases aligning to TRBD2. CDR3 length: 14 residues. The germline CDR1 and CDR2 sequences are MRHNA and SNTAGT. V shed 6 bases, J shed 2 bases, and the junction held 6 bases outside the gene matches. The CDR3 DNA sequence: TGTGCCAGCAGGAGACGAGCGGGGGCCTACGAGCAGTACTTC. It translates to CASRRRAGAYEQYF.

The rearrangement uses TRBV15 and TRBJ2-3, with D perhaps TRBD2 (6 bases). CDR1 and CDR2 from the germline V gene are LNHNV and YYDKDF (reference sequence). Between the trimmed V and J ends, which lost 0 bases and 4 bases, there was a span of 20 bases. The CDR3 has 18 amino acids. The CDR3 region has the DNA TGTGCCACCAGCAGAGACGTCCGGGCGGGGCCCCACGCAGATACGCAGTATTTT. Amino acids: CATSRDVRAGPHADTQYF.

Points on this clonotype: A much larger clone sits a single nucleotide away, making a read error possible. The rearrangement joins TRBV4-3 to TRBJ2-7; the match to TRBD1 covers 7 bases. This CDR3 has 15 amino acids. Germline loops: CDR1 LGHNA, CDR2 YSLEER. The J segment lost 5 bases and the V segment lost 2 bases, leaving 9 bases of the junction unmatched. The CDR3 spells CASSQLRDSVDEQYF. CDR3 DNA sequence: TGCGCCAGCAGCCAACTTCGGGACAGTGTCGACGAGCAGTACTTC.

This clonotype was counted a few times. This rearrangement joins TRBV28 to TRBJ1-6; weak D call: TRBD1 (5 bases). Between the trimmed V and J ends, which lost 6 bases and 7 bases, there was a span of 13 bases. The CDR3 contains 14 residues. Germline V lookup: CDR1 MDHEN, CDR2 SYDVKM. CDR3 amino acids: CASREAGQNSPLHF. DNA for the CDR3: TGTGCCAGCAGGGAGGCAGGGCAGAATTCACCCCTCCACTTT.

As concerns this clonotype: A clone one base away is much larger, so this may be a read error. The V and J genes are TRBV5-5 and TRBJ2-5; TRBD1 agrees at 9 bases. The J call is uncertain, as TRBJ2-7 better fits the DNA end. The germline V gene has CDR1 SGHKS and CDR2 YYEKEE (reference sequence). The CDR3 totals 15 residues. CDR3 residues: CASSTAGTGNSEQYF. The CDR3 bases are TGTGCCAGCAGCACGGCCGGGACAGGGAACTCCGAGCAGTACTTC.